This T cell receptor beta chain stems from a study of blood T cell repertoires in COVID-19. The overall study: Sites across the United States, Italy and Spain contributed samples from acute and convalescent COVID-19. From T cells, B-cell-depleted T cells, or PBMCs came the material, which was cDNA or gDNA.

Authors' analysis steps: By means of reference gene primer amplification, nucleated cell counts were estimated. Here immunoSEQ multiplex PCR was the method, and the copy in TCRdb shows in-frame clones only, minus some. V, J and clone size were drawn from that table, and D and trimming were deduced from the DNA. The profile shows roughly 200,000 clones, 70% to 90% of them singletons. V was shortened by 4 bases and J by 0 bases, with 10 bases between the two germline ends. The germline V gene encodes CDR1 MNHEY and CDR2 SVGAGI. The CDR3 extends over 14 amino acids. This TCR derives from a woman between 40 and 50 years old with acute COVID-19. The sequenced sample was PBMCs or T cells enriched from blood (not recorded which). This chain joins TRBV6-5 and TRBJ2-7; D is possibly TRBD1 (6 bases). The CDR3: CASSSLTGSYEQYF. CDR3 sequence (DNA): TGTGCCAGCAGTTCTCTGACAGGCTCCTACGAGCAGTACTTC.